What follows are 9 T cell receptor beta chains derived from one specimen sequenced in a study of response to subunit inactivated influenza vaccine. MiXCR, run by TCRdb on the RT-PCR reads, gives a single entry per CDR3 protein. The top ten clones hold about an eighth of a sample with over 450,000 distinct CDR3 sequences, approximately 12% of them seen once. The source was PBMCs from blood, collected 40 to 50 days after vaccination. Receptors originate from a man over 45 who received an inactivated influenza vaccine.

DNA for the CDR3: TGCAGCGTTGCGGATAGCGGGAGTTACAATGAGCAGTTCTTC. It encodes CSVADSGSYNEQFF. The chain carries TRBV29-1 and TRBJ2-1; TRBD2 aligns across 9 bases. V dropped 4 bases and J dropped 4; count of bases not matched to a gene: 5. CDR3 length: 14 residues. Germline V gives CDR1 SQVTM, CDR2 ANQGSEA.

The chain couples TRBV5-5 to TRBJ2-4; 9 bases are shared with TRBD1. CDR1 SGHKS and CDR2 YYEKEE come from the germline V gene (reference sequence). The CDR3 covers 15 residues. V dropped 3 bases and J dropped 4; count of bases not matched to a gene: 5. The CDR3, as DNA: TGTGCCAGCAGCTCGGACAGGGGCTGGAAAAACATTCAGTACTTC. Translating it yields CASSSDRGWKNIQYF.

The chain combines TRBV4-3 with TRBJ2-5, with D possibly matching TRBD2 (6 bases). CDR3 size: 17 residues. CDR1 LGHNA and CDR2 YSLEER come from the germline V gene. Deletions cut 0 bases from V and 1 base from J, with 15 bases between. CDR3 DNA: TGCGCCAGCAGCCAAGACTTTAGCGGTACGGGCCAAGAGACCCAGTACTTC. It is translated as CASSQDFSGTGQETQYF.

This clonotype was seen repeatedly, ten times or more. The genes are TRBV20-1 and TRBJ2-1; tentative D call: TRBD2 (6 bases). Trimming cost V 0 bases and J 3 bases, with 12 bases left between them. Germline lookup yields CDR1 DFQATT and CDR2 SNEGSKA (reference sequence). The CDR3 sequence is 15 residues long. This CDR3 reads CSARDLEGRYNEQFF. The DNA of the CDR3 is TGCAGTGCTAGAGATTTGGAGGGCCGCTACAATGAGCAGTTCTTC.

This clonotype has just a few counts. This chain joins TRBV11-2 and TRBJ2-3; D perhaps matches TRBD1 (6 bases). This CDR3 is 14 amino acids long. Germline CDR1 is SGHAT and CDR2 is FQNNGV. The V end was cut by 5 bases, the J end by 2 bases, with 11 bases between. This CDR3 reads CASSPQGPTDTQYF. The CDR3 nucleotides read TGTGCCAGCAGCCCCCAGGGGCCCACAGATACGCAGTATTTT. Looking up the rest from reference TRBV11-2 and TRBJ2-3 gives the full variable domain: EAGVAQSPRYKIIEKRQSVAFWCNPISGHATLYWYQQILGQGPKLLIQFQNNGVVDDSQLPKDRFSAERLKGVDSTLKIQPAKLEDSAVYLCASSPQGPTDTQYFGPGTRLTVL.

The J gene is TRBJ1-1, the V gene TRBV6-2 or TRBV6-3; no clear D. CDR3 length equals 14 residues. V lost 8 bases, J lost 0 bases, and 13 bases lay in between. The germline gives CDR1 MNHEY, CDR2 SVGEGT. CDR3: CASSRPSMNTEAFF. The CDR3 DNA reads as TGTGCCAGCTCACGTCCGTCCATGAACACTGAAGCTTTCTTT.

V gene TRBV7-9 combines with J gene TRBJ2-5; possible D gene TRBD1, 5 bases. Per germline, CDR1 SEHNR and CDR2 FQNEAQ (reference sequence). The CDR3 has 13 amino acids. Between the trimmed V and J ends, which lost 5 bases and 4 bases, there was a span of 11 bases. CDR3 sequence (DNA): TGTGCCAGCAGCCCCAGGGTAGGAGAGACCCAGTACTTC. Translation: CASSPRVGETQYF. Using reference TRBV7-9 and TRBJ2-5 for the parts outside the CDR3, the full variable domain is DTGVSQNPRHKITKRGQNVTFRCDPISEHNRLYWYRQTLGQGPEFLTYFQNEAQLEKSRLLSDRFSAERPKGSFSTLEIQRTEQGDSAMYLCASSPRVGETQYFGPGTRLLVL.

This clonotype was seen a few times. V is TRBV15 and J is TRBJ2-5; possibly TRBD2 for D (5 bases). The ends were cut back, 1 base at V and 1 base at J, with 10 bases in the middle. The CDR3 runs 15 residues. The V gene's germline CDR1 is LNHNV and CDR2 YYDKDF (reference sequence). The CDR3 DNA sequence: TGTGCCACCAGCAGAGGCGGAGGACTCCAAGAGACCCAGTACTTC. Translated: CATSRGGGLQETQYF.

This clonotype showed up many times. This chain joins TRBV12-3 or TRBV12-4 and TRBJ2-5; no firm D call. Deletions cut 8 bases from V and 4 bases from J, with 8 bases between. This CDR3 comprises 11 residues. The CDR3 region has the DNA TGTGCCAGCGGGATAGTAGAGACCCAGTACTTC. This codes for CASGIVETQYF.